This T cell receptor beta chain originates from a study of T cells in localized non-small cell lung cancer. Findings and caveats of the study: Sequencing covered just one tumor region, so heterogeneity cannot be ruled out.

CDR1 is SGHNT and CDR2 is YENEEA in the germline V gene. The CDR3 has 14 amino acids. V was shortened by 4 bases and J by 3 bases, with 13 bases between the two germline ends. Data came from immunoSEQ multiplex PCR; TCRdb stores just in-frame clones and leaves some out. The profile covers roughly 1,300 clones, with about 20% appearing a single time and roughly 17% taken by the ten largest. Relative to its sample, this clone is large. The target antigen is unknown. The source material was lung tumor tissue, sampled before any cancer treatment. V and J are TRBV11-3 and TRBJ2-7; D possibly corresponds to TRBD1 (5 bases). The source of this sequence is a woman aged 35 to 70 with stage I lung adenocarcinoma. CDR3 residues: CASSSPQTDYEQYF. As DNA, the CDR3 is TGTGCCAGCAGCTCCCCCCAGACAGACTACGAGCAGTACTTC.